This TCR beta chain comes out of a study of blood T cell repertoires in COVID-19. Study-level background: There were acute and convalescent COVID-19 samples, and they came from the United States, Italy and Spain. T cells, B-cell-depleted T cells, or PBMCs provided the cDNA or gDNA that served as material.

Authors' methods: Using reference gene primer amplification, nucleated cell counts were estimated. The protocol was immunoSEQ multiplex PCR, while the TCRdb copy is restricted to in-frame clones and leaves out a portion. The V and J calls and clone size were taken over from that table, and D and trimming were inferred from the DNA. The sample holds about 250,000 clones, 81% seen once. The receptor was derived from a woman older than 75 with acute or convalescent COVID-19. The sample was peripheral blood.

The CDR3 nucleotides are TGTGCCAGCAGCCAAGCTCGTCGACAGTGGGGGCTGGCTAATGAAAAACTGTTTTTT. It translates to CASSQARRQWGLANEKLFF. This chain joins TRBV3-1 (or the pseudogene TRBV3-2) and TRBJ1-4; D perhaps matches TRBD1 (6 bases). Germline V gives CDR1 LGHDT, CDR2 YNNKEL (reference sequence). The ends were cut back, 1 base at V and 3 bases at J, with 21 bases in the middle. This CDR3 has 19 amino acids.